These 32 T cell receptor beta chains originate from one sample sequenced in a study of T cells and Merkel cell carcinoma outcomes. The repertoire was sequenced with immunoSEQ multiplex PCR; TCRdb's copy has only in-frame clones and lacks some. The sample consists of about 15,000 clones, roughly 81% of them appearing once. The source material was tumor tissue from Merkel cell carcinoma. Receptors were obtained from a human donor with Merkel cell carcinoma.

The chain uses TRBV7-9 and TRBJ1-1; D not certain. The CDR3 has 12 amino acids. V dropped 5 bases and J dropped 3 bases, with 7 bases sitting between them. The germline V gene encodes CDR1 SEHNR and CDR2 FQNEAQ (reference sequence). CDR3 in amino acids: CASSLQDTEAFF. CDR3 DNA sequence: TGTGCCAGCAGCCTCCAGGACACTGAAGCTTTCTTT.

The chain is built from TRBV10-2 and TRBJ1-2, with 10 bases that match TRBD1. V trimming: 2 bases; J trimming: 5 bases; junction bases outside the gene matches: 2. CDR1 and CDR2 (germline): WSHSY, SAAADI. This CDR3 is 14 amino acids long. CDR3 coding DNA: TGCGCCAGCAGTGAGGGGGGACAGGGGTATGGCTACACCTTC. It translates to CASSEGGQGYGYTF.

This rearrangement joins TRBV27 to TRBJ2-7, with 8 bases aligning to TRBD1. V dropped 2 bases and J dropped 7; count of bases not matched to a gene: 13. CDR1 is MNHEY and CDR2 is SMNVEV in the germline V gene (reference sequence). The length of the CDR3 is 16 residues. The chain's CDR3 is CASSLRGGQGTSEQYF. The CDR3, as DNA: TGTGCCAGCAGTTTAAGGGGCGGACAGGGTACGAGTGAGCAGTACTTC.

This clone was seen a single time. At one end, the junction sequence differs from germline, possibly due to a read error. The V and J genes are TRBV11-3 and TRBJ2-5, with TRBD1 as a possible D gene (7 bases). The germline gives CDR1 SGHNT, CDR2 YENEEA. The CDR3 runs 13 residues. CDR3 nucleotides: TGTGCCGGCAGCCTCAGGGGGGAAGAGACCCAGTACTTC. This gives the protein CAGSLRGEETQYF.

The chain has TRBV5-4 and TRBJ2-1; possibly TRBD2 for D (7 bases). Trimming removed 0 bases from V and 8 bases from J, with 12 bases in between. The CDR3 totals 14 residues. Germline CDR1 and CDR2: SGHNT and YYREEE (reference sequence). The CDR3 protein is CASSLEGGMHEQFF. CDR3 in DNA: TGTGCCAGCAGCTTGGAGGGGGGGATGCATGAGCAGTTCTTC.

The chain couples TRBV28 to TRBJ1-2, with a possible D match to TRBD1 (5 bases). CDR3 length: 14 residues. CDR1 MDHEN and CDR2 SYDVKM come from the germline V gene. Trimming stripped 6 bases from V and 4 bases from J, with 15 bases between. CDR3 sequence (DNA): TGTGCCAGCAGCTGGGGGGTCTTATCCTATGGCTACACCTTC. Its translation: CASSWGVLSYGYTF.

In its sample, this clone was seen a few times. This chain links TRBV18 with TRBJ2-7; 7 nucleotides match TRBD1. After removal of 6 bases from V and 4 bases from J, the junction contained 9 bases not matched to a gene. The CDR3 extends over 14 amino acids. In germline, CDR1 is KGHSH, CDR2 LQKENI. CDR3 in DNA: TGTGCCAGCTCCCTGAACAGGGGCCCATACGAGCAGTACTTC. It codes for CASSLNRGPYEQYF.

This clone was recorded only once. The CDR3 DNA follows: TGTGCCAGCAGCTTAGATGGGCGGAACACTGAAGCTTTCTTT. This codes for CASSLDGRNTEAFF. The chain recombines TRBV11-3 with TRBJ1-1; D is undetermined. The CDR3 runs to 14 residues. V lost 0 bases to trimming and J lost 1 base, with 6 bases between them. The germline gives CDR1 SGHNT, CDR2 YENEEA.

V gene TRBV7-6 combines with J gene TRBJ1-4; 9 positions agree with TRBD1. J was trimmed by 10 bases and V by 1 base; bases with no gene match: 10. This CDR3 region has 16 residues. Germline V gene data show CDR1 as SGHVS and CDR2 as FNYEAQ. The CDR3 coding sequence is TGTGCCAGCAGCTTAGGGGCCGGGACAGGGTCTAGAAAACTGTTTTTT. Encoded protein: CASSLGAGTGSRKLFF.

This clone is a singleton in its sample. The J gene is TRBJ2-7, the V gene TRBV19; possible D gene TRBD1, 6 bases. The CDR3 runs to 16 residues. Germline loops: CDR1 LNHDA, CDR2 SQIVND (reference sequence). The V end was cut by 1 base, the J end by 1 base, with 14 bases between. The CDR3 sequence: CASSIGAQTGSYEQYF. The CDR3 nucleotides read TGTGCCAGTAGTATAGGGGCCCAGACAGGATCCTACGAGCAGTACTTC.

This clone appeared once. V and J are TRBV13 and TRBJ2-1; D not certain. The CDR3 is 14 residues long. Trimming stripped 6 bases from V and 8 bases from J, with 17 bases between. Germline loops: CDR1 PRHDT, CDR2 FYEKMQ (reference sequence). The CDR3 loop reads CASRPYGQADEQFF. The CDR3 region has the DNA TGTGCCAGCAGACCATATGGGCAGGCGGATGAGCAGTTCTTC.

V and J are TRBV10-2 and TRBJ1-4; weak D call: TRBD1 (5 bases). Germline assignment: CDR1 WSHSY and CDR2 SAAADI. The CDR3 sequence is 15 residues long. With 1 base removed from V and 8 bases from J, the gap between germline ends came to 14 bases. CDR3 nucleotides: TGCGCCAGCAGTGAGTTCGGGCAGGGTAGGGAAAAACTGTTTTTT. This translates into CASSEFGQGREKLFF.

This chain joins TRBV5-1 and TRBJ2-5; 8 bases match TRBD2. In germline, CDR1 is SGHRS, CDR2 YFSETQ. The CDR3 runs to 16 residues. The V and J ends lost 4 bases and 2 bases, in that order; junction bases with no gene match: 10. The chain's CDR3 is CASSRSLAGLQETQYF. CDR3 in DNA: TGCGCCAGCAGCCGATCCTTAGCGGGACTGCAAGAGACCCAGTACTTC.

The rearrangement links TRBV2 to TRBJ1-1; D not certain. The germline V gene has CDR1 SNHLY and CDR2 FYNNEI. This CDR3 comprises 16 residues. The V and J ends lost 3 bases and 0 bases respectively, with 14 bases between them. The DNA for the CDR3 is TGTGCCAGCAGTGAGGTTGGGAAGGGCTTGAACACTGAAGCTTTCTTT. This sequence encodes CASSEVGKGLNTEAFF. The full variable domain, rest sourced from reference TRBV2 and TRBJ1-1, is EPEVTQTPSHQVTQMGQEVILRCVPISNHLYFYWYRQILGQKVEFLVSFYNNEISEKSEIFDDQFSVERPDGSNFTLKIRSTKLEDSAMYFCASSEVGKGLNTEAFFGQGTRLTVV.

The DNA for the CDR3 is TGCGCCAGCAGCCCCTCGGGTTTCGACACTGAAGCTTTCTTT. This sequence encodes CASSPSGFDTEAFF. This chain links TRBV4-1 with TRBJ1-1; no clear D. The CDR3 consists of 14 residues. Germline assignment: CDR1 MGHRA and CDR2 YSYEKL. The V gene lost 4 bases and the J gene lost 3 bases, with 12 bases spanning the gap.

This clone has a handful of counts. The chain has TRBV7-3 and TRBJ2-5; D is perhaps TRBD1 (6 bases). There are 16 residues in the CDR3. Trimming pared 3 bases from V and 1 base from J, leaving 15 bases between. Germline V gene data show CDR1 as SGHTA and CDR2 as FQGTGA. CDR3: CASSFATGQTQETQYF. CDR3 DNA sequence: TGTGCCAGCAGCTTCGCAACGGGACAAACCCAAGAGACCCAGTACTTC.

This clone was detected once. The chain employs TRBV10-3 and TRBJ2-3, with no clear D. V was shortened by 11 bases and J by 5 bases, with 23 bases between the two germline ends. The germline CDR1 and CDR2 sequences are ENHRY and SYGVKD. The length of the CDR3 is 15 residues. CDR3 sequence reads: CASAGLLVAQDTQYF. The CDR3 nucleotides are TGTGCCTCAGCCGGGCTCCTAGTAGCACAAGATACGCAGTATTTT.

Comments on this clone: The junction departs from the called germline gene at one end, perhaps through a read error. The chain combines TRBV20-1 with TRBJ1-2, with D possibly being TRBD1 (5 bases). This CDR3 region has 11 residues. Germline CDR1 DFQATT, CDR2 SNEGSKA (reference sequence). The DNA for the CDR3 is TGCAGTGCTAGAAGGGGTAGTGGCTACACCTTT. Its translation: CSARRGSGYTF.

The V call is TRBV28, the J call TRBJ1-5; 9 nucleotides line up with TRBD1. Germline loops: CDR1 MDHEN, CDR2 SYDVKM. This CDR3 is 17 amino acids long. The junction had 9 bases not matched to a gene; V was cut back by 6 bases and J by 0 bases. The CDR3 DNA sequence: TGTGCCAGCAGCCAAGAACAGGGGGCTTTTAGCAATCAGCCCCAGCATTTT. Protein sequence: CASSQEQGAFSNQPQHF.

The chain recombines TRBV14 with TRBJ2-7; 8 nucleotides match TRBD2. J gave up 4 bases and V 2 bases, and 4 bases lay outside the gene matches. The CDR3 is made up of 14 amino acids. CDR1 and CDR2 from the germline V gene are SGHDN and FVKESK. CDR3 loop: CASSQYTGGYEQYF. As DNA, the CDR3 is TGTGCCAGCAGCCAATATACGGGGGGGTACGAGCAGTACTTC.

The table lists this clone with a few counts. The junction departs from germline at one end; a sequencing error may be responsible. The rearrangement uses TRBV7-7 and TRBJ2-1; D is ambiguous. Germline V CDR1 and CDR2: SSHAT, FNYEAQ (reference sequence). The CDR3 sequence is 13 residues long. The DNA of the CDR3 is TGTGCTAGCAGCTTAGGGTTCTACAATGAGCAGTTCTTC. Amino acids: CASSLGFYNEQFF.

This sequence joins TRBV7-9 and TRBJ1-4; 8 bases line up with TRBD1. This CDR3 is built from 16 residues. CDR1 SEHNR and CDR2 FQNEAQ come from the germline V gene (reference sequence). J gave up 3 bases and V 6 bases, and 9 bases lay outside the gene matches. CDR3 sequence: CASRTNRGGSNEKLFF. The CDR3 DNA reads as TGTGCCAGCAGAACAAACAGGGGGGGATCTAATGAAAAACTGTTTTTT.

The V gene is TRBV5-1, the J gene TRBJ1-1; tentative D call: TRBD1 (5 bases). V gave up 3 bases and J gave up 5 bases, with 17 bases separating them. CDR1 and CDR2 from the germline V gene are SGHRS and YFSETQ. The CDR3 is made up of 15 amino acids. The CDR3 here is CASSWDGELGTEAFF. The CDR3 region has the DNA TGCGCCAGCAGCTGGGACGGGGAACTAGGGACTGAAGCTTTCTTT.

V is TRBV6-5 and J is TRBJ1-6; possibly TRBD1 for D (5 bases). V was cut by 2 bases and J by 10 bases, with 15 bases left in between. Per germline, CDR1 MNHEY and CDR2 SVGAGI. This CDR3 has 15 residues. The CDR3 DNA is TGTGCCAGCAGTTACGGGACTCAGGGATTCTCACCCCTCCACTTT. Its translation: CASSYGTQGFSPLHF.

The chain combines TRBV7-4 with TRBJ2-7, with 7 bases identical to TRBD2. In germline, CDR1 is SGHVT, CDR2 SQSDAQ. The CDR3 spans 15 residues. J was trimmed by 0 bases and V by 1 base; bases with no gene match: 3. The CDR3 loop reads CASSLGGGCSYEQYF. The DNA of the CDR3 is TGTGCCAGCAGCTTAGGGGGGGGGTGCTCCTACGAGCAGTACTTC. Looking up the rest from reference TRBV7-4 and TRBJ2-7 gives the full variable domain: GAGVSQSPRYKVAKRGRDVALRCDSISGHVTLYWYRQTLGQGSEVLTYSQSDAQRDKSGRPSGRFSAERPERSVSTLKIQRTEQGDSAVYLCASSLGGGCSYEQYFGPGTRLTVT.

The CDR3 spells CASSLDGTSRGQPQHF. CDR3 DNA sequence: TGCGCCAGCAGCTTGGATGGGACCTCGAGGGGTCAGCCCCAGCATTTT. V and J are TRBV5-1 and TRBJ1-5, with D possibly TRBD1 on 5 matching bases. V lost 0 bases and J 6 bases, leaving 16 bases between the germline ends. This CDR3 contains 16 residues. Germline-derived CDR1 and CDR2 are SGHRS and YFSETQ.

The V gene is TRBV29-1, the J gene TRBJ1-2; possibly TRBD1 for D (5 bases). Germline lookup yields CDR1 SQVTM and CDR2 ANQGSEA. This CDR3 is 10 amino acids long. The ends were cut back, 5 bases at V and 8 bases at J, with 9 bases in the middle. The CDR3 nucleotides read TGCAGCGTTCTTGGGGGAGGCTACACCTTC. Translation: CSVLGGGYTF.

This sequence joins TRBV9 and TRBJ2-3; 10 positions agree with TRBD1. The CDR3 has 16 amino acids. Germline V CDR1 and CDR2: SGDLS, YYNGEE. V trimming: 3 bases; J trimming: 5 bases; junction bases outside the gene matches: 9. The CDR3 is CASSAQTGGGGDTQYF. CDR3 in DNA: TGTGCCAGCAGCGCACAGACAGGGGGCGGAGGAGATACGCAGTATTTT. Full variable domain (outside the CDR3, taken from reference TRBV9 and TRBJ2-3): DSGVTQTPKHLITATGQRVTLRCSPRSGDLSVYWYQQSLDQGLQFLIQYYNGEERAKGNILERFSAQQFPDLHSELNLSSLELGDSALYFCASSAQTGGGGDTQYFGPGTRLTVL.

V and J are TRBV7-9 and TRBJ1-1; 10 positions agree with TRBD1. The CDR3 spans 14 residues. Germline CDR1 SEHNR, CDR2 FQNEAQ (reference sequence). With V trimmed by 4 bases and J by 8 bases, 7 bases remained unmatched. The chain's CDR3 is CASSSWTGGVEAFF. For the CDR3, the DNA is TGTGCCAGCAGCTCCTGGACAGGGGGGGTCGAAGCTTTCTTT. Filled out from reference TRBV7-9 and TRBJ1-1, the complete variable domain reads DTGVSQNPRHKITKRGQNVTFRCDPISEHNRLYWYRQTLGQGPEFLTYFQNEAQLEKSRLLSDRFSAERPKGSFSTLEIQRTEQGDSAMYLCASSSWTGGVEAFFGQGTRLTVV.

The V call is TRBV15, the J call TRBJ1-1; D is undetermined. This CDR3 is built from 14 residues. The germline gives CDR1 LNHNV, CDR2 YYDKDF (reference sequence). Trimming shortened V by 3 bases and J by 10 bases, and 18 bases separated the two germline ends. This CDR3 is CATSSGLDPAGAFF. The DNA for the CDR3 is TGTGCCACCAGCAGTGGATTGGACCCTGCGGGAGCTTTCTTT.

The chain employs TRBV19 and TRBJ2-7, with D perhaps matching TRBD1 (7 bases). Germline V gene data show CDR1 as LNHDA and CDR2 as SQIVND (reference sequence). The V end was cut by 1 base, the J end by 0 bases, with 10 bases between. The CDR3 covers 15 residues. CDR3 sequence reads: CASSIGQGGSYEQYF. The CDR3 bases are TGTGCCAGTAGTATAGGACAGGGAGGCTCCTACGAGCAGTACTTC.

In its sample, this clone was seen a few times. V is TRBV7-3 and J is TRBJ2-1, with 7 bases identical to TRBD2. This CDR3 spans 15 amino acids. The germline V gene encodes CDR1 SGHTA and CDR2 FQGTGA. The V and J ends lost 5 bases and 4 bases, in that order; junction bases with no gene match: 8. The CDR3 coding sequence is TGTGCCAGCAGCCGTATGGCGGGAGCATACAATGAGCAGTTCTTC. Translation gives CASSRMAGAYNEQFF.